The 17 T cell receptor beta chains in this list originate from one sample, sequenced in a study of T cell repertoires in ileal Crohn's disease. Sequencing used immunoSEQ multiplex PCR; TCRdb keeps in-frame clones, though not all of them. This sample has roughly 15,000 clones, with approximately 82% found just once. Source material: ileal tissue. Source of these receptors: an adult with Crohn's disease.

The rearrangement joins TRBV7-2 to TRBJ1-5; the D is unclear. Trimming took off 4 bases at V and 7 bases at J, with 11 bases between the two ends. The CDR3 is 13 residues long. CDR1 and CDR2 (germline): SGHTA, FQGNSA. CDR3 nucleotides: TGTGCCAGCAGCTCACTTTTACTCCAGCCCCAGCATTTT. Its translation: CASSSLLLQPQHF. The entire variable domain, with the rest obtained from reference TRBV7-2 and TRBJ1-5, is as follows: GAGVSQSPSNKVTEKGKDVELRCDPISGHTALYWYRQSLGQGLEFLIYFQGNSAPDKSGLPSDRFSAERTGGSVSTLTIQRTQQEDSAVYLCASSSLLLQPQHFGDGTRLSIL.

The V and J genes are TRBV7-9 and TRBJ1-2; D remains ambiguous. V was shortened by 5 bases and J by 6 bases, with 10 bases between the two germline ends. This CDR3 is built from 12 residues. Germline V gene lookup returns CDR1 SEHNR and CDR2 FQNEAQ (reference sequence). The CDR3 is CASSRAIDGYTF. Written as DNA, the CDR3 is TGTGCCAGCAGCCGAGCCATAGATGGCTACACCTTC.

The genes are TRBV4-3 and TRBJ1-5; no firm D call. The length of the CDR3 is 14 residues. V gave up 1 base and J gave up 6 bases, with 10 bases separating them. Germline V CDR1 and CDR2: LGHNA, YSLEER. The CDR3 reads CASSQARFAQPQHF. CDR3 in DNA: TGCGCCAGCAGCCAAGCTAGATTTGCTCAGCCCCAGCATTTT.

Note on this clone: At one end the junction does not follow the germline gene, possibly because of a read error. The same CDR3 can be traced to other DNA sequences in this sample. DNA for the CDR3: TGTGCCAGCTCACCACAAAGAGTGGAGGTGGGCTCCTATAATTCCCCCCTCCACTTT. Encoded protein: CASSPQRVEVGSYNSPLHF. The rearrangement uses TRBV18 and TRBJ1-6; D is ambiguous. CDR1 and CDR2 from the germline V gene are KGHSH and LQKENI. The CDR3 is made up of 19 amino acids. The complete variable domain, with remaining parts taken from reference TRBV18 and TRBJ1-6, reads NAGVMQNPRHLVRRRGQEARLRCSPMKGHSHVYWYRQLPEEGLKFMVYLQKENIIDESGMPKERFSAEFPKEGPSILRIQQVVRGDSAAYFCASSPQRVEVGSYNSPLHFGNGTRLTVT.

This clone came up once. The chain uses TRBV29-1 and TRBJ2-2, with TRBD2 matching 7 bases. The V and J ends lost 1 base and 2 bases, in that order; junction bases with no gene match: 7. The CDR3 covers 16 residues. CDR1 is SQVTM, CDR2 ANQGSEA, per germline. The CDR3 here is CSVEGEGTGNTGELFF. CDR3 bases: TGCAGCGTTGAAGGGGAGGGGACGGGTAACACCGGGGAGCTGTTTTTT.

The DNA for the CDR3 is TGTGCCATCAGTGAAGATTTGGGACAGGGTATCTATGAGCAGTTCTTC. Translating gives CAISEDLGQGIYEQFF. This chain joins TRBV10-3 and TRBJ2-1; TRBD1 agrees at 9 bases. The junction had 11 bases not matched to a gene; V was cut back by 3 bases and J by 8 bases. This CDR3 is built from 16 residues. The germline V gene has CDR1 ENHRY and CDR2 SYGVKD.

The rearrangement uses TRBV2 and TRBJ1-2, with a weak D call TRBD1 (5 bases). The CDR3 extends over 13 amino acids. Trimming took 6 bases from V and 7 from J, leaving 15 bases between them. Per the germline V gene, CDR1 is SNHLY and CDR2 is FYNNEI. The CDR3 nucleotides are TGTGCCAGCAGGGGGGGACGGCTGGCTGGCTACACCTTC. Residues: CASRGGRLAGYTF.

The chain uses TRBV19 and TRBJ1-2; TRBD1 might be the D (5 bases). Deletions cut 7 bases from V and 8 bases from J, with 14 bases between. Per germline, CDR1 LNHDA and CDR2 SQIVND (reference sequence). The CDR3 sequence is 12 residues long. The CDR3 bases are TGTGCCAGTACCCCCAGGGCAGGCGGCTACACCTTC. It translates to CASTPRAGGYTF.

V gene TRBV14 combines with J gene TRBJ1-1, with a tentative D call TRBD1 (6 bases). V lost 1 base, J lost 10 bases, and 10 bases lay in between. The germline V gene encodes CDR1 SGHDN and CDR2 FVKESK. The CDR3 has 12 residues. CDR3 in amino acids: CASSQVGQGAFF. In DNA, the CDR3 is TGTGCCAGCAGCCAAGTGGGACAAGGAGCTTTCTTT.

A single count supports this clone. The gene calls are TRBV7-8 and TRBJ1-1; TRBD1 matches 7 bases. With V trimmed by 5 bases and J by 4 bases, 4 bases remained unmatched. The CDR3 contains 13 residues. Germline lookup yields CDR1 SGHVS and CDR2 FQNEAQ. CDR3 loop: CASSPWDSTEAFF. For the CDR3, the DNA is TGTGCCAGCAGCCCCTGGGACAGCACTGAAGCTTTCTTT. Full variable domain (outside the CDR3, taken from reference TRBV7-8 and TRBJ1-1): GAGVSQSPRYKVAKRGQDVALRCDPISGHVSLFWYQQALGQGPEFLTYFQNEAQLDKSGLPSDRFFAERPEGSVSTLKIQRTQQEDSAVYLCASSPWDSTEAFFGQGTRLTVV.

The genes are TRBV7-9 and TRBJ2-3, with TRBD2 matching over 10 bases. In germline, CDR1 is SEHNR, CDR2 FQNEAQ (reference sequence). V lost 4 bases, J lost 9 bases, and 7 bases stayed unmatched. This CDR3 has 14 residues. CDR3 loop: CASSSSGGRGTQYF. CDR3 in DNA: TGTGCCAGCAGCTCTAGCGGGGGTAGGGGGACGCAGTATTTT.

The chain recombines TRBV4-3 with TRBJ1-5; unclear D gene. Germline V lookup: CDR1 LGHNA, CDR2 YSLEER. The CDR3 sequence is 16 residues long. The V end lost 0 bases, the J end lost 6 bases, and 15 bases lay between the germline ends. The CDR3 is CASSQDQGSTGQPQHF. The CDR3, as DNA: TGCGCCAGCAGCCAAGATCAAGGATCCACGGGTCAGCCCCAGCATTTT.

This clone was seen only a few times. The chain links TRBV5-4 to TRBJ1-3; D unclear. Germline-derived CDR1 and CDR2 are SGHNT and YYREEE (reference sequence). The CDR3 is made up of 15 amino acids. V was trimmed by 0 bases and J by 3 bases, leaving 10 bases between them. This chain's CDR3 is CASSLDGESGNTIYF. As DNA, the CDR3 is TGTGCCAGCAGCTTGGACGGGGAGAGTGGAAACACCATATATTTT.

J is TRBJ2-3 and V is TRBV9, with TRBD1 matching 7 bases. V was pared by 2 bases and J by 3 bases, with 6 bases of the junction left unmatched. The CDR3 spans 15 residues. CDR1 is SGDLS, CDR2 YYNGEE, per germline. The CDR3 bases are TGTGCCAGCAGCGTCGAGGGGGCGGCGACAGATACGCAGTATTTT. This codes for CASSVEGAATDTQYF. The full variable domain, in which reference TRBV9 and TRBJ2-3 provide the parts outside the CDR3, is DSGVTQTPKHLITATGQRVTLRCSPRSGDLSVYWYQQSLDQGLQFLIQYYNGEERAKGNILERFSAQQFPDLHSELNLSSLELGDSALYFCASSVEGAATDTQYFGPGTRLTVL.

The J gene is TRBJ1-2, the V gene TRBV11-1; 9 nucleotides align to TRBD1. This CDR3 spans 15 amino acids. The germline V gene has CDR1 SGHAT and CDR2 FQDESV (reference sequence). Losses at the gene ends were 2 bases for V and 8 bases for J; bases not matched to a gene: 9. The CDR3 DNA follows: TGTGCCAGCAGCTTATCCCCCCGGGACAGGGAAGGCTACACCTTC. Protein: CASSLSPRDREGYTF.

The chain employs TRBV30 and TRBJ1-1; D is unresolved. This CDR3 comprises 13 residues. Trimming cost V 4 bases and J 4 bases, with 13 bases left between them. Germline CDR1 is GTSNPN and CDR2 is SVGIG (reference sequence). The CDR3 DNA sequence: TGTGCCTGGAACGCGGGGTATGGCACTGAAGCTTTCTTT. As protein: CAWNAGYGTEAFF.

This CDR3 is CASRRTGARGYTF. The CDR3 DNA follows: TGCGCCAGCAGGAGGACAGGGGCAAGAGGCTACACCTTC. V gene TRBV10-1 combines with J gene TRBJ1-2, with 9 bases lining up with TRBD1. The CDR3 spans 13 residues. The germline gives CDR1 WNHNN, CDR2 SYGVQD (reference sequence). V shed 6 bases, J shed 8 bases, and the junction held 7 bases outside the gene matches.